The entry that follows covers one TCR beta chain sequence. In the original analysis: Junction-only sequences without quality scores were provided by ImmunoSEQ, so filtering was different. TCRdb's copy holds only in-frame clones and misses some; the assay was immunoSEQ multiplex PCR. V and J calls and clone size are given by that table; D and trimming were obtained from the DNA. The data contain about 2.3 million clones, around 92% of them singletons. This specimen comes from a study of shared clonotypes between healthy human individuals. Sequences were obtained from naive CD4+ T cells from PBMCs. Subset in this sample: CD45RA+ positively selected. The source of this sequence is a man between 18 and 29 years old in good health. Some clones in this sample may be carry-over from other donors' samples.

The CDR3 coding sequence is TGTGCCAGCAGCTCGGGTCTCGCGGGAGCCTCGCAGTATTTT. It codes for CASSSGLAGASQYF. The chain couples TRBV7-2 to TRBJ2-3, with 7 bases matching TRBD2. V trimming: 4 bases; J trimming: 10 bases; junction bases outside the gene matches: 11. The CDR3 is made up of 14 amino acids. Germline lookup yields CDR1 SGHTA and CDR2 FQGNSA.